Below, 2 T cell receptor delta chains from the same sample are listed, as sequenced in a study of gammadelta T cells in human blood. TCRdb fed the RT-PCR reads into CATT to redo clone calling. The sample holds 1,500 to 2,000 delta-chain clones, 8% to 9% seen once. The sequenced material came from non-Vgamma9Vdelta2 gamma-delta T cells from infant blood. The receptor set was obtained from a human donor.

Judged by abundance, this clone is medium-sized. V gene TRDV1 combines with J gene TRDJ2; no reliable D call. V dropped 2 bases and J dropped 4 bases, with 23 bases sitting between them. This CDR3 is built from 19 residues. Germline assignment: CDR1 TSWWSYY and CDR2 QGS. The chain's CDR3 is CALGESSTVSGFGTAQLFF. CDR3 sequence (DNA): TGTGCTCTTGGGGAATCAAGCACAGTTTCGGGGTTTGGGACAGCACAACTCTTCTTT.

By sample share, this clone is medium-sized. The J gene is TRDJ1, the V gene TRDV1; D may be TRDD3 (5 bases). The CDR3 contains 21 residues. Germline assignment: CDR1 TSWWSYY and CDR2 QGS. Trimming left V 0 bases short and J 1 base short, with 27 bases between. The chain's CDR3 is CALGELYVFPRVLGSTDKLIF. The CDR3 bases are TGTGCTCTTGGGGAACTATACGTTTTCCCCCGAGTTCTGGGTAGCACCGATAAACTCATCTTT.